The TCR beta chain under discussion was sequenced for a study of T-cell reconstitution after alpha-beta-depleted transplantation in children. V shed 5 bases, J shed 1 base, and the junction held 4 bases outside the gene matches. Per germline, CDR1 ENHRY and CDR2 SYGVKD. The CDR3 is 14 residues long. As it was prepared, the TCRbeta library received unique molecular identifiers. TCRdb redid the calling of the PCR reads with MiXCR, one entry per CDR3 protein. The sample consists of 530,000 or so distinct CDR3 sequences, more than 20% of them appearing once. Overall study findings and caveats: Where alpha-beta T cells came from about two months after transplant was reportedly several hundred expanded graft clones.

For this clonotype: Its specificity is unknown.

The TCR comes from a boy in the first two years of life with Wiskott-Aldrich syndrome, due to receive a stem cell transplant. The V call is TRBV10-3, the J call TRBJ2-5, with TRBD1 matching 7 bases. The material sequenced was PBMCs, taken before TCRalphabeta/CD19-depleted stem cell transplant. The CDR3 loop is CAISRTGRQETQYF. CDR3 nucleotides: TGTGCCATCAGTCGGACAGGTCGCCAAGAGACCCAGTACTTC.